This T cell receptor beta chain was sequenced for a study of control samples from healthy donors and cancer patients. Sequencing was performed with immunoSEQ multiplex PCR; in TCRdb, only in-frame clones are kept and a portion is missing. The table records just under 60,000 clones, approximately 92% of them present only once. The sequence came from a man aged 40-49 years with colorectal cancer. The sequencing input was PBMCs.

The DNA of the CDR3 is TGTGCCAGTAGTATCCCCCCGCCGGGGGCGCATTCTGGCTACACCTTC. Its translation is CASSIPPPGAHSGYTF. The rearrangement uses TRBV19 and TRBJ1-2; TRBD1 is a possible D gene (6 bases). CDR3 length equals 16 residues. The V end was cut by 3 bases, the J end by 7 bases, with 21 bases between. Per the germline V gene, CDR1 is LNHDA and CDR2 is SQIVND (reference sequence). Together with reference TRBV19 and TRBJ1-2, the CDR3 gives the full variable domain: DGGITQSPKYLFRKEGQNVTLSCEQNLNHDAMYWYRQDPGQGLRLIYYSQIVNDFQKGDIAEGYSVSREKKESFPLTVTSAQKNPTAFYLCASSIPPPGAHSGYTFGSGTRLTVV.